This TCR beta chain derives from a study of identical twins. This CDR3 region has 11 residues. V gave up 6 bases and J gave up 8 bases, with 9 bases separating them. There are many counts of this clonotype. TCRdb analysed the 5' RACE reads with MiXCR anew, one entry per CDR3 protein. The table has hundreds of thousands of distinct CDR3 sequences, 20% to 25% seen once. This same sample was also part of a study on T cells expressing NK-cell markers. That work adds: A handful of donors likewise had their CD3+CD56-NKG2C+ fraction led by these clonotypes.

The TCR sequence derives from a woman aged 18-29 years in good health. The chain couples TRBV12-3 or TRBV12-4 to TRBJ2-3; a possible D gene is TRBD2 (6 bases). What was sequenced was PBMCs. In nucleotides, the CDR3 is TGTGCCAGCAGACGGGAGATTACGCAGTATTTT. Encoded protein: CASRREITQYF.